The 10 T cell receptor beta chains below come from one sample, sequenced in a study of blood T cells in healthy people across ages. The use of a sample-barcoded 5' primer and a J-beta primer mix characterized a second PCR of about 6 to 11 cycles. One entry per CDR3 protein results from TCRdb running MiXCR on the 5' RACE reads. This sample has approximately 690,000 distinct CDR3 sequences, with 40% to 45% found just once. Sequenced input: blood. The receptors come from a man at least 80 years old in good health.

V and J are TRBV5-1 and TRBJ2-7; D is ambiguous. Germline V gene lookup returns CDR1 SGHRS and CDR2 YFSETQ. The CDR3 loop spans 15 amino acids. Trimming took 0 bases from V and 2 from J, leaving 12 bases between them. In DNA form, the CDR3 reads TGCGCCAGCAGCTTGGGCCCCAAATTGGCCTACGAGCAGTACTTC. Protein: CASSLGPKLAYEQYF.

The genes are TRBV20-1 and TRBJ2-7; D call uncertain. The ends were cut back, 0 bases at V and 2 bases at J, with 11 bases in the middle. The CDR3 is 14 amino acids. Germline V gives CDR1 DFQATT, CDR2 SNEGSKA (reference sequence). The CDR3 coding sequence is TGCAGTGCTAGAGACTCGGGCCCGACCTACGAGCAGTACTTC. This codes for CSARDSGPTYEQYF.

There are many counts of this clonotype. The chain links TRBV24-1 to TRBJ2-7; the D gene is possibly TRBD2 (6 bases). Germline V lookup: CDR1 KGHDR, CDR2 SFDVKD. The V end lost 9 bases, the J end lost 0 bases, and 17 bases lay between the germline ends. The CDR3 runs 15 residues. The CDR3 loop reads CATAGRARSSYEQYF. In nucleotides, the CDR3 is TGTGCCACCGCGGGGCGGGCGCGCTCCTCCTACGAGCAGTACTTC.

This clonotype appeared a few times. The chain uses TRBV29-1 and TRBJ1-1; unclear D gene. Per germline, CDR1 SQVTM and CDR2 ANQGSEA. There are 10 residues in the CDR3. V shed 6 bases and J shed 3 bases, with 5 bases lying between them. As DNA, the CDR3 is TGCAGCGTGTCGGACACTGAAGCTTTCTTT. It yields the protein CSVSDTEAFF.

This chain uses TRBV12-3 or TRBV12-4 with TRBJ2-4, with no clear D. Trimming took 8 bases from V and 1 from J, leaving 15 bases between them. This CDR3 is built from 15 residues. DNA of the CDR3: TGTGCCAGCTCTATATCAGGTTGGGCCAAAAACATTCAGTACTTC. It codes for CASSISGWAKNIQYF.

CDR3: CASSSGGMPYEQYF. DNA for the CDR3: TGTGCCAGCAGCTCAGGGGGGATGCCCTACGAGCAGTACTTC. This chain joins TRBV7-2 and TRBJ2-7; D possibly corresponds to TRBD1 (7 bases). The germline V gene has CDR1 SGHTA and CDR2 FQGNSA. CDR3 length: 14 amino acids. V lost 4 bases and J lost 2, with 12 bases in between.

The chain combines TRBV28 with TRBJ2-2; D may correspond to TRBD1 or TRBD2 (6 bases each). The germline V gene has CDR1 MDHEN and CDR2 SYDVKM. This CDR3 contains 15 residues. V lost 3 bases and J 5 bases, leaving 13 bases between the germline ends. CDR3 protein: CASSFRGPNTGELFF. The CDR3 nucleotides read TGTGCCAGCAGTTTTCGGGGGCCCAATACCGGGGAGCTGTTTTTT.

On this clonotype itself: This may arise from a read error, as a much more abundant clone is one base away. This chain links TRBV29-1 with TRBJ2-3; TRBD1 agrees at 7 bases. This CDR3 has 14 residues. Germline CDR1 SQVTM, CDR2 ANQGSEA. J was trimmed by 3 bases and V by 4 bases; bases with no gene match: 7. The CDR3 here is CSVAVRGQTDTQYF. The DNA of the CDR3 is TGCAGCGTTGCCGTAAGGGGGCAAACAGATACGCAGTATTTT.

This chain links TRBV12-3 or TRBV12-4 with TRBJ2-1, with a possible D match to TRBD1 (5 bases). V shed 11 bases and J shed 6 bases, with 17 bases lying between them. The CDR3 covers 13 residues. The CDR3 DNA follows: TGTGCCGGCACCCACCCAGGGTTCAATGAGCAGTTCTTC. This codes for CAGTHPGFNEQFF.

The count of this clonotype is one. The J gene is TRBJ1-1, the V gene TRBV20-1, with D perhaps TRBD1 (6 bases). Trimming took off 5 bases at V and 1 base at J, with 14 bases between the two ends. The CDR3 covers 14 residues. CDR1 is DFQATT, CDR2 SNEGSKA, per germline (reference sequence). CDR3 residues: CSALTGGANTEAFF. CDR3 nucleotide sequence: TGCAGTGCTTTGACCGGGGGGGCGAACACTGAAGCTTTCTTT.